The 32 T cell receptor beta chains below come from one sample, sequenced in a study of OX40 agonist ivuxolimab in advanced cancers. Libraries were made using the immunoSEQ multiplex PCR assay. The immuneACCESS repertoire file appears here via TCRdb, limited to in-frame rearrangements. These files lack a portion of the clones; in checked studies, under half of the deficit traces to unresolved V genes, and the cause of the others is not known. This sample lists more than 7,000 clones; approximately 70% were detected once. The leading ten clones occupy around 43% of the sample. The sequences come from CD4+ or CD8+ T cells sorted from blood, collected in a trial of the OX40 agonist ivuxolimab. The receptors derive from an adult with an advanced solid tumor such as melanoma, head and neck, liver or kidney cancer.

This clone is a singleton in its sample. This rearrangement joins TRBV7-9 to TRBJ2-5; 16 positions match TRBD2. Germline CDR1 SEHNR, CDR2 FQNEAQ (reference sequence). The V and J ends lost 6 bases and 1 base, in that order; junction bases with no gene match: 8. The CDR3 is 18 residues long. This CDR3 is CASRPGTSGRGSQETQYF. CDR3 DNA: TGTGCCAGCAGACCCGGGACTAGCGGGAGGGGGTCCCAAGAGACCCAGTACTTC.

This clone was recorded many times. The J gene is TRBJ1-5, the V gene TRBV7-6, with D perhaps TRBD1 (6 bases). Trimming cost V 1 base and J 6 bases, with 16 bases left between them. The CDR3 runs 16 residues. Germline values: CDR1 SGHVS, CDR2 FNYEAQ. CDR3 in amino acids: CASSLGGGGARQPQHF. CDR3 bases: TGTGCCAGCAGCTTAGGGGGGGGCGGTGCGCGTCAGCCCCAGCATTTT.

This clone came up a few times. V is TRBV2 and J is TRBJ1-1, with 10 bases matching TRBD1. With V trimmed by 11 bases and J by 5 bases, 8 bases remained unmatched. Germline CDR1 SNHLY, CDR2 FYNNEI. This CDR3 is 13 amino acids long. The CDR3 here is CAGAGTGVTEAFF. CDR3 nucleotides: TGTGCCGGGGCCGGGACAGGGGTTACTGAAGCTTTCTTT. Based on the CDR3 plus reference TRBV2 and TRBJ1-1, the full variable domain is EPEVTQTPSHQVTQMGQEVILRCVPISNHLYFYWYRQILGQKVEFLVSFYNNEISEKSEIFDDQFSVERPDGSNFTLKIRSTKLEDSAMYFCAGAGTGVTEAFFGQGTRLTVV.

The chain carries TRBV9 and TRBJ2-1, with TRBD2 matching 12 bases. Germline V gives CDR1 SGDLS, CDR2 YYNGEE. V lost 0 bases, J lost 5 bases, and 6 bases stayed unmatched. This CDR3 region has 17 residues. Here the CDR3 reads CASSVAGTSGFHNEQFF. As DNA, the CDR3 is TGTGCCAGCAGCGTAGCTGGGACTAGCGGGTTCCACAATGAGCAGTTCTTC.

This clone was recorded many times. This sequence joins TRBV27 and TRBJ1-6; possibly TRBD1 for D (6 bases). V was trimmed by 4 bases and J by 9 bases, leaving 16 bases between them. The CDR3 is made up of 15 amino acids. Germline loops: CDR1 MNHEY, CDR2 SMNVEV (reference sequence). The CDR3 coding sequence is TGTGCCAGCAGTTACCAAGGGGGGGAGGTTTCACCCCTCCACTTT. Protein: CASSYQGGEVSPLHF.

The rearrangement joins TRBV7-9 to TRBJ2-7; TRBD1 is a possible D gene (5 bases). The germline V and J ends were trimmed by 4 bases and 5 bases, with 21 bases remaining between them. This CDR3 has 16 residues. CDR1 is SEHNR, CDR2 FQNEAQ, per germline (reference sequence). The CDR3 DNA reads as TGTGCCAGCAGCTCCGGATACAGGAATCCCATAGACGAGCAGTACTTC. It encodes CASSSGYRNPIDEQYF.

The chain couples TRBV6-1 to TRBJ1-2; 7 bases are shared with TRBD1. CDR3 size: 11 residues. CDR1 MNHNS and CDR2 SASEGT come from the germline V gene. V trimming: 6 bases; J trimming: 10 bases; junction bases outside the gene matches: 5. CDR3 protein: CASSEGAVYTF. The CDR3 DNA reads TGTGCCAGCAGCGAGGGGGCAGTCTACACCTTC.

This clone was seen a few times. The rearrangement uses TRBV29-1 and TRBJ2-7; D unresolved. CDR3 length: 11 amino acids. The V gene's germline CDR1 is SQVTM and CDR2 ANQGSEA. The V end was cut by 0 bases, the J end by 4 bases, with 4 bases between. The DNA of the CDR3 is TGCAGCGTTGAAGATCAGTACGAGCAGTACTTC. Translation: CSVEDQYEQYF.

CDR3 sequence reads: CASSVGSGGYEQYF. The CDR3 DNA sequence: TGTGCCAGCAGCGTAGGAAGCGGGGGCTACGAGCAGTACTTC. The rearrangement links TRBV9 to TRBJ2-7, with 8 bases lining up with TRBD2. Unmatched junction bases numbered 2, after V lost 0 bases and J lost 3 bases. The CDR3 consists of 14 residues. The germline CDR1 and CDR2 sequences are SGDLS and YYNGEE. The full variable domain, in which reference TRBV9 and TRBJ2-7 provide the parts outside the CDR3, is DSGVTQTPKHLITATGQRVTLRCSPRSGDLSVYWYQQSLDQGLQFLIQYYNGEERAKGNILERFSAQQFPDLHSELNLSSLELGDSALYFCASSVGSGGYEQYFGPGTRLTVT.

The rearrangement uses TRBV7-9 and TRBJ2-5, with 8 bases lining up with TRBD2. The J segment lost 5 bases and the V segment lost 1 base, leaving 12 bases of the junction unmatched. Germline V gene sequence: CDR1 SEHNR, CDR2 FQNEAQ (reference sequence). The CDR3 is 17 amino acids. The chain's CDR3 is CASSLGDAGGSSETQYF. CDR3 nucleotides: TGTGCCAGCAGCTTAGGGGACGCGGGAGGATCGTCTGAGACCCAGTACTTC.

The rearrangement joins TRBV11-3 to TRBJ1-1; 7 positions match TRBD1. The CDR3 is 14 amino acids. The J segment lost 4 bases and the V segment lost 4 bases, leaving 6 bases of the junction unmatched. Germline CDR1 is SGHNT and CDR2 is YENEEA. For the CDR3, the DNA is TGTGCCAGCAGCTCCTCGACAGGGATCACTGAAGCTTTCTTT. Encoded protein: CASSSSTGITEAFF.

The CDR3: CATSTSTWTSETQYF. CDR3 bases: TGTGCCACCAGCACTTCGACTTGGACCTCGGAGACCCAGTACTTC. The rearrangement joins TRBV15 to TRBJ2-5; D remains unclear. V lost 4 bases to trimming and J lost 5 bases, with 17 bases between them. The CDR3 extends over 15 amino acids. The V gene's germline CDR1 is LNHNV and CDR2 YYDKDF (reference sequence). The full variable domain, rest sourced from reference TRBV15 and TRBJ2-5, is DAMVIQNPRYQVTQFGKPVTLSCSQTLNHNVMYWYQQKSSQAPKLLFHYYDKDFNNEADTPDNFQSRRPNTSFCFLDIRSPGLGDTAMYLCATSTSTWTSETQYFGPGTRLLVL.

This clone was observed a handful of times. V is TRBV4-2 and J is TRBJ2-1; 11 bases are shared with TRBD1. After removal of 0 bases from V and 8 bases from J, the junction contained 6 bases not matched to a gene. CDR1 is LGHNA and CDR2 is YNFKEQ in the germline V gene. The CDR3 sequence is 16 residues long. CDR3 sequence: CASSQESGDRGYEQFF. CDR3 DNA sequence: TGTGCCAGCAGCCAAGAATCCGGGGACAGGGGGTATGAGCAGTTCTTC.

The chain is built from TRBV19 and TRBJ1-2; D is undetermined. This CDR3 has 14 residues. Deletions cut 4 bases from V and 3 bases from J, with 12 bases between. CDR1 is LNHDA, CDR2 SQIVND, per germline (reference sequence). The CDR3 loop reads CASSTNLIYYGYTF. CDR3 bases: TGTGCCAGTAGTACGAATCTAATTTACTATGGCTACACCTTC.

V gene TRBV7-9 combines with J gene TRBJ2-7; D may be TRBD1 or TRBD2 (5 bases each). In germline, CDR1 is SEHNR, CDR2 FQNEAQ (reference sequence). This CDR3 contains 13 residues. Trimming pared 4 bases from V and 2 bases from J, leaving 9 bases between. The CDR3 is CASSSGGTYEQYF. The CDR3 coding sequence is TGTGCCAGCAGCTCTGGGGGAACCTACGAGCAGTACTTC.

This clone was picked up one time. The chain recombines TRBV5-1 with TRBJ2-3, with D possibly being TRBD1 or TRBD2 (5 bases each). Germline V gene data show CDR1 as SGHRS and CDR2 as YFSETQ. Trimming cost V 2 bases and J 13 bases, with 14 bases left between them. The CDR3 is made up of 12 amino acids. This CDR3 is CASSFGALLEYF. For the CDR3, the DNA is TGCGCCAGCAGCTTCGGGGCACTGCTGGAGTATTTT.

This clone has ten or more counts. The chain recombines TRBV5-4 with TRBJ2-1; 14 bases are shared with TRBD2. This CDR3 is built from 15 residues. From germline, CDR1 is SGHNT and CDR2 YYREEE (reference sequence). V shed 4 bases, J shed 8 bases, and the junction held 5 bases outside the gene matches. CDR3 nucleotide sequence: TGTGCCAGCAGCCCGGGACTAGCGGGAGTGGATGAGCAGTTCTTC. It encodes CASSPGLAGVDEQFF.

The chain links TRBV4-1 to TRBJ2-7; D remains ambiguous. This CDR3 region has 14 residues. V was shortened by 4 bases and J by 2 bases, with 12 bases between the two germline ends. Germline V gene sequence: CDR1 MGHRA, CDR2 YSYEKL. The CDR3 reads CASSPRAATYEQYF. CDR3 DNA: TGCGCCAGCAGCCCCCGGGCCGCAACCTACGAGCAGTACTTC.

The gene calls are TRBV19 and TRBJ2-7; 13 nucleotides line up with TRBD2. CDR1 and CDR2 from the germline V gene are LNHDA and SQIVND (reference sequence). Trimming took 1 base from V and 7 from J; bases not matched to a gene: 4. The CDR3 consists of 15 residues. The DNA for the CDR3 is TGTGCCAGTAGTATAGGGACTAGCGGGAGTGAAGAGCAGTACTTC. Protein: CASSIGTSGSEEQYF.

The V call is TRBV11-1, the J call TRBJ2-5; 8 bases match TRBD2. The CDR3 sequence is 15 residues long. V dropped 4 bases and J dropped 1; count of bases not matched to a gene: 5. Per germline, CDR1 SGHAT and CDR2 FQDESV (reference sequence). CDR3 region: CASSSWREVQETQYF. CDR3 in DNA: TGTGCCAGCAGCTCCTGGCGGGAGGTCCAAGAGACCCAGTACTTC.

This chain links TRBV4-1 with TRBJ2-7; TRBD2 is a possible D gene (6 bases). This CDR3 is built from 15 residues. The V and J ends lost 6 bases and 5 bases respectively, with 20 bases between them. CDR1 MGHRA and CDR2 YSYEKL come from the germline V gene. For the CDR3, the DNA is TGCGCCAGCAGGCCGGTTTCCGGGGGTGTACACGAGCAGTACTTC. Residues: CASRPVSGGVHEQYF.

The chain carries TRBV30 and TRBJ2-7; the D is unclear. The V and J ends lost 2 bases and 2 bases respectively, with 4 bases between them. This CDR3 spans 11 amino acids. The V gene's germline CDR1 is GTSNPN and CDR2 SVGIG (reference sequence). The CDR3 reads CAWSQAYEQYF. The CDR3 bases are TGTGCCTGGAGTCAGGCCTACGAGCAGTACTTC.

This chain links TRBV6-5 with TRBJ2-7, with D tentatively TRBD2 (5 bases). The CDR3 loop spans 11 amino acids. Germline-derived CDR1 and CDR2 are MNHEY and SVGAGI. The V end was cut by 6 bases, the J end by 7 bases, with 10 bases between. CDR3 nucleotide sequence: TGTGCCAGCAGGAACTCGGGGGAGCAGTACTTC. It encodes CASRNSGEQYF.

The V call is TRBV27, the J call TRBJ2-1, with TRBD2 matching 14 bases. Germline V gene lookup returns CDR1 MNHEY and CDR2 SMNVEV (reference sequence). V was clipped by 8 bases and J by 9 bases; unmatched bases: 9. CDR3 length: 15 amino acids. CDR3 nucleotides: TGTGCCAGCCGACCCGGGACTAGCGGGAGTGGTGAGCAGTTCTTC. Translating gives CASRPGTSGSGEQFF.

Comments on this clone: This is likely an artifact of a read error, given a far larger clone one base away. The gene calls are TRBV2 and TRBJ2-7, with D possibly matching TRBD1 (7 bases). V was shortened by 6 bases and J by 5 bases, with 20 bases between the two germline ends. Germline CDR1 and CDR2: SNHLY and FYNNEI. The CDR3 is 15 residues long. CDR3 nucleotide sequence: TGTGCCAGCAGCGGGGGTCAAGGGGGCAGGGACGAGCAGTACTTC. It specifies CASSGGQGGRDEQYF.

V gene TRBV7-9 combines with J gene TRBJ2-1; 7 bases map to TRBD2. The CDR3 runs 15 residues. Germline CDR1 reads SEHNR; CDR2 reads FQNEAQ (reference sequence). Trimming took 2 bases from V and 5 from J; bases not matched to a gene: 6. This CDR3 reads CASSLTLAAHNEQFF. The DNA of the CDR3 is TGTGCCAGCAGCTTAACGCTAGCGGCACACAATGAGCAGTTCTTC.

In this sample, this clone is medium-sized. The V gene is TRBV18, the J gene TRBJ2-6; 7 bases fit TRBD1. Per the germline V gene, CDR1 is KGHSH and CDR2 is LQKENI. J lost 4 bases, V lost 6 bases, and 6 bases had no gene match. This CDR3 has 15 amino acids. CDR3 sequence: CASSMTGYGANVLTF. CDR3 coding DNA: TGTGCCAGCTCTATGACAGGGTACGGGGCCAACGTCCTGACTTTC.

This chain joins TRBV29-1 and TRBJ1-1; 7 positions match TRBD1. Germline V gene data show CDR1 as SQVTM and CDR2 as ANQGSEA. This CDR3 contains 11 residues. CDR3 sequence: CKGQWNTEAFF. CDR3 nucleotide sequence: TGCAAGGGACAGTGGAACACTGAAGCTTTCTTT.

This clone has only a few counts. This chain joins TRBV28 and TRBJ2-2; D remains ambiguous. CDR1 is MDHEN, CDR2 SYDVKM, per germline. V lost 7 bases to trimming and J lost 7 bases, with 16 bases between them. This CDR3 has 14 residues. In DNA, the CDR3 is TGTGCCAGCACCACCTTCGCCGGCGGCGGGGAGCTGTTTTTT. This translates into CASTTFAGGGELFF. The complete variable domain, with remaining parts taken from reference TRBV28 and TRBJ2-2, reads DVKVTQSSRYLVKRTGEKVFLECVQDMDHENMFWYRQDPGLGLRLIYFSYDVKMKEKGDIPEGYSVSREKKERFSLILESASTNQTSMYLCASTTFAGGGELFFGEGSRLTVL.

The chain recombines TRBV27 with TRBJ2-6; D call uncertain. The CDR3 sequence is 16 residues long. Looked up from germline, CDR1 is MNHEY and CDR2 is SMNVEV (reference sequence). Trimming removed 5 bases from V and 1 base from J, with 12 bases in between. In DNA form, the CDR3 reads TGTGCCAGCAGTGAAGCGCAAGGGTCTGGGGCCAACGTCCTGACTTTC. It translates to CASSEAQGSGANVLTF.

The V gene is TRBV7-9, the J gene TRBJ2-2; 10 bases agree with TRBD2. J lost 5 bases, V lost 5 bases, and 11 bases had no gene match. Germline assignment: CDR1 SEHNR and CDR2 FQNEAQ (reference sequence). This CDR3 comprises 17 residues. In nucleotides, the CDR3 is TGTGCCAGCAGCCAATCCCTAGCGGGAGTGGTTACCGGGGAGCTGTTTTTT. Translated: CASSQSLAGVVTGELFF.

The chain combines TRBV29-1 with TRBJ2-7; 8 bases map to TRBD1. Germline CDR1 and CDR2: SQVTM and ANQGSEA. Unmatched junction bases numbered 10, after V lost 4 bases and J lost 5 bases. CDR3 length equals 14 residues. The CDR3 is CSVVAQGAPNEQYF. The CDR3 DNA reads TGCAGCGTTGTTGCCCAGGGGGCGCCGAACGAGCAGTACTTC.